Presented here are 7 T cell receptor beta chains from one specimen sequenced in a study of cytomegalovirus exposure and HLA in healthy donors. The PCR used 60 Vbeta and 13 Jbeta primers. Repertoires were generated with immunoSEQ multiplex PCR, while TCRdb's copy carries only in-frame clones and drops some. This table holds 160,000 or so clones, 75% to 85% found once. Material for sequencing was PBMCs. The receptors shown here come from a man aged 30-40 years in good health and CMV-seronegative.

The genes are TRBV7-2 and TRBJ1-3; D unresolved. The CDR3 has 16 amino acids. Germline loops: CDR1 SGHTA, CDR2 FQGNSA. Trimming stripped 1 base from V and 0 bases from J, with 10 bases between. CDR3 sequence (DNA): TGTGCCAGCAGCTTAGACAGAAGCCGCTCTGGAAACACCATATATTTT. Residues: CASSLDRSRSGNTIYF.

This clone has just a few counts. The chain joins TRBV29-1 to TRBJ1-1; 8 bases are shared with TRBD1. Germline lookup yields CDR1 SQVTM and CDR2 ANQGSEA. The CDR3 consists of 14 residues. Germline trimming cut 4 bases from V and 1 base from J; bases unmatched to any gene: 5. The CDR3 loop is CSVAGGHSNTEAFF. The DNA of the CDR3 is TGCAGCGTTGCAGGGGGCCATTCGAACACTGAAGCTTTCTTT.

The chain carries TRBV7-3 and TRBJ2-7, with D unclear. Deletions cut 3 bases from V and 11 bases from J, with 17 bases between. The CDR3 has 13 amino acids. CDR1 is SGHTA and CDR2 is FQGTGA in the germline V gene. CDR3 region: CASSFDTNGRKYF. Here the CDR3 DNA reads TGTGCCAGCAGCTTTGACACGAACGGAAGAAAGTACTTC. Full variable domain (rest looked up from reference TRBV7-3 and TRBJ2-7): GAGVSQTPSNKVTEKGKYVELRCDPISGHTALYWYRQSLGQGPEFLIYFQGTGAADDSGLPNDRFFAVRPEGSVSTLKIQRTERGDSAVYLCASSFDTNGRKYFGPGTRLTVT.

There are a few counts of this clone. The chain has TRBV6-6 and TRBJ1-1, with D tentatively TRBD1 (5 bases). The germline V and J ends were trimmed by 8 bases and 5 bases, with 6 bases remaining between them. Germline loops: CDR1 MNHNY, CDR2 SVGAGI (reference sequence). There are 10 residues in the CDR3. Written as DNA, the CDR3 is TGTGCCAGCGGGGGGACTGAAGCTTTCTTT. This codes for CASGGTEAFF.

The V call is TRBV10-3, the J call TRBJ2-5, with a tentative D call TRBD2 (6 bases). With 6 bases removed from V and 2 bases from J, the gap between germline ends came to 19 bases. The CDR3 is 16 residues long. Germline CDR1 is ENHRY and CDR2 is SYGVKD. The CDR3 loop reads CAIRGGTDSRQETQYF. CDR3 sequence (DNA): TGTGCCATCAGGGGGGGTACGGACTCCAGGCAAGAGACCCAGTACTTC.

The chain employs TRBV7-2 and TRBJ1-1; D is perhaps TRBD1 (5 bases). Germline V gives CDR1 SGHTA, CDR2 FQGNSA. Trimming took 6 bases from V and 8 from J, leaving 10 bases between them. This CDR3 contains 11 residues. The CDR3 DNA follows: TGTGCCAGCAGACAGCACAGGGAAGCTTTCTTT. It is translated as CASRQHREAFF.

The chain recombines TRBV28 with TRBJ1-2, with no clear D. The CDR3 is 14 amino acids. Trimming took 3 bases from V and 5 from J, leaving 13 bases between them. Per the germline V gene, CDR1 is MDHEN and CDR2 is SYDVKM. The CDR3 region has the DNA TGTGCCAGCAGTTTTAGTCTATCCAATTATGGCTACACCTTC. Its translation is CASSFSLSNYGYTF.